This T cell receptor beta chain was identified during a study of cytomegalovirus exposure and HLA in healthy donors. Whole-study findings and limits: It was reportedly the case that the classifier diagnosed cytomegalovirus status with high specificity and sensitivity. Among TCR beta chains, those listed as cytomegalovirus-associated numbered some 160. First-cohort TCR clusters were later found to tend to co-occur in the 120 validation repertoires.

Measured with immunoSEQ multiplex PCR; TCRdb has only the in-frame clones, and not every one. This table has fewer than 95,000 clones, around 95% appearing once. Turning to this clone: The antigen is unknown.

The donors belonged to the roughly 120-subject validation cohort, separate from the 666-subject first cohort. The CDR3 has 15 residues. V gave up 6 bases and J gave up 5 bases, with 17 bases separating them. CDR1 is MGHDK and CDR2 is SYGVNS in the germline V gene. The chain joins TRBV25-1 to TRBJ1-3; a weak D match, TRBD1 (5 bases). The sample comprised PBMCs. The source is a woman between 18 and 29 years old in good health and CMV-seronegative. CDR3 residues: CASSGNGGIRNTIYF. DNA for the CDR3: TGTGCCAGCAGCGGGAATGGGGGGATTAGAAACACCATATATTTT.